The T cell receptor beta chain described here comes from a study of blood T cell repertoires in COVID-19. Across the whole study: The United States, Italy and Spain were the sources of the acute and convalescent COVID-19 samples.

Membership in each cohort depended on participant-reported clinical history. Original analysis: Reference gene primer amplification yielded estimated nucleated cell counts. Sequencing used immunoSEQ multiplex PCR; TCRdb keeps in-frame clones, though not all of them. V and J calls plus clone size are reproduced from that table; the DNA served to infer D and trimming. The sample lists approximately 190,000 clones, roughly 84% occurring once. This sequence was found in a woman aged 30 to 39 who had been exposed to COVID-19. Sequencing input: PBMCs or T cells enriched from blood (not recorded which).

This CDR3 is CASSGSVTSGGLSVPYNEQFF. The DNA for the CDR3 is TGTGCCAGCAGCGGAAGTGTGACTAGCGGGGGTCTATCAGTCCCCTACAATGAGCAGTTCTTC. The gene calls are TRBV3-1 (or the pseudogene TRBV3-2) and TRBJ2-1, with 12 bases identical to TRBD2. Germline CDR1 and CDR2: LGHDT and YNNKEL (reference sequence). V shed 5 bases, J shed 2 bases, and the junction held 19 bases outside the gene matches. This CDR3 is built from 21 residues.